In this sample, the clone carrying this T cell receptor (beta chain) turned up many times. Its specificity is unknown. The data were taken from a study of Graves' ophthalmopathy and Graves' hyperthyroidism. Study results and caveats: Detection in blood was also observed for most expanded thyroid clonotypes above 0.001 frequency.

Using RNA transcripts, the TCR beta CDR3 regions were amplified. RT-PCR in the first round used HTBI primers; a second-round multiplex PCR followed. TCRdb re-called the multiplex PCR reads through MiXCR, storing one row per CDR3 protein. Of approximately 460,000 distinct CDR3 sequences in the sample, around 14% were seen once. V trimming: 6 bases; J trimming: 4 bases; junction bases outside the gene matches: 4. CDR3 size: 14 residues. Serum thyroxine and TRAb, along with clinical symptoms, thyroid ultrasound and orbital computed tomography, were what diagnosis relied on. The chain combines TRBV12-3 or TRBV12-4 with TRBJ2-2, with TRBD1 identical over 8 bases. Sequenced material: blood. The receptor was derived from a woman between 25 and 40 years old with Graves' ophthalmopathy. CDR3 bases: TGTGCCAGCAGCCAGGACAGGGTCACCGGGGAGCTGTTTTTT. The encoded protein is CASSQDRVTGELFF.